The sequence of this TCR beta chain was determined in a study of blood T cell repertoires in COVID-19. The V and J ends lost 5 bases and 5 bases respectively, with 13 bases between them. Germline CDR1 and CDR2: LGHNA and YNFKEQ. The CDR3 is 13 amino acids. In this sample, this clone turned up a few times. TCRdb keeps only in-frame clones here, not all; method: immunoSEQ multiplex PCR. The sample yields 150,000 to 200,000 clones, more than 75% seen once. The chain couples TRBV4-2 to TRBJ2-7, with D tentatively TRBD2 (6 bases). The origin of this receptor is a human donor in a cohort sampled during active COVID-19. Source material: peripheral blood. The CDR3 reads CASSSTGEDEQYF. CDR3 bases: TGTGCCAGCAGCTCCACGGGGGAGGACGAGCAGTACTTC.